The T cell receptor (beta chain) under discussion was sequenced for a study of shared clonotypes between healthy human individuals. Germline V CDR1 and CDR2: SGHVS, FQNEAQ. The CDR3 covers 13 residues. Between the trimmed V and J ends, which lost 6 bases and 3 bases, there was a span of 9 bases. Study results and caveats: The generation probabilities recorded for non-shared clonotypes fell below those of clonotypes shared by all four donors.

The data were produced by immunoSEQ multiplex PCR, yet TCRdb's version contains in-frame clones alone and is incomplete. This sample yields about 2 million clones, of which 95% are seen a single time; 0.13% belongs to the top ten. Concerning this clone: The antigen remains unidentified.

The chain uses TRBV7-8 and TRBJ1-5; no definite D call. Sequences were obtained from naive CD4+ T cells sorted from blood. Subset denoted: CD45RA+ positively selected. The receptor was derived from a man aged 18 to 29 in good health. In DNA, the CDR3 is TGTGCCAGCAGGGTGGGCATCAATCAGCCCCAGCATTTT. Amino acids: CASRVGINQPQHF.